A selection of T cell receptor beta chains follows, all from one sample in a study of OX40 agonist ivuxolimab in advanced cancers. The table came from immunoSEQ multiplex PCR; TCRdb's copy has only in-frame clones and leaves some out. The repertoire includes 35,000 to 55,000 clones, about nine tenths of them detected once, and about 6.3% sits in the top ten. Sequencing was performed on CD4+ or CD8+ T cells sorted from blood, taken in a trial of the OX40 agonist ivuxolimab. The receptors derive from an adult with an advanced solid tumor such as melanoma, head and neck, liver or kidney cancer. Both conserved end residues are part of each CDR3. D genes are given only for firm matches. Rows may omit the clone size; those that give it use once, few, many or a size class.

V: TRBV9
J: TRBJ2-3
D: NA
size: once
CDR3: CASSVEQLRTDTQYF
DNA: TGTGCCAGCAGCGTAGAACAGTTGCGTACAGATACGCAGTATTTT

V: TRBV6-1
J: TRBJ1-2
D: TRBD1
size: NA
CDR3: CASSEGSVARGQGYTF
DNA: TGTGCCAGCAGTGAAGGTTCAGTCGCGAGGGGACAGGGCTACACCTTC

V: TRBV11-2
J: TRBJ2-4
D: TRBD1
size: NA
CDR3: CASSTGGGNIQYF
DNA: TGTGCCAGCAGCACAGGGGGTGGAAACATTCAGTACTTC

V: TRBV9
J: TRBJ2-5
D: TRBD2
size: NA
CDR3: CASSVGPSGRQETQYF
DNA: TGTGCCAGCAGCGTAGGTCCTAGCGGGAGGCAAGAGACCCAGTACTTC

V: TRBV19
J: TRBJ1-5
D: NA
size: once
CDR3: CASSSNDRYSNQPQHF
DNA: TGTGCCAGTAGTAGTAATGACAGATATAGCAATCAGCCCCAGCATTTT

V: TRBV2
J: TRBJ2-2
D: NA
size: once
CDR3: CATLNYSGSTGELFF
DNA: TGTGCCACCCTGAACTACTCGGGCAGCACCGGGGAGCTGTTTTTT

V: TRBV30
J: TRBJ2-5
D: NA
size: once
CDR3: CAWGVSTAQYF
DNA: TGTGCCTGGGGGGTCTCCACGGCCCAGTACTTC

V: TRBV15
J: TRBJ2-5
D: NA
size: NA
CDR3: CATSSPLTVQETQYF
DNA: TGTGCCACCAGCAGCCCTTTGACTGTGCAAGAGACCCAGTACTTC

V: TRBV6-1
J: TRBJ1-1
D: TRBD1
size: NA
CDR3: CASTDRGRLNTEAFF
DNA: TGTGCCAGCACGGACAGGGGGCGGCTGAACACTGAAGCTTTCTTT

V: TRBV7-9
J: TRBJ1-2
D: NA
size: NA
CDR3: CASSLGSGEGYGYTF
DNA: TGTGCCAGCAGCTTAGGATCCGGGGAGGGCTATGGCTACACCTTC

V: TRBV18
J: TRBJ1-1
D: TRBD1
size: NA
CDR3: CASSPQGQGEAFF
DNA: TGTGCCAGCTCACCCCAAGGACAGGGCGAAGCTTTCTTT

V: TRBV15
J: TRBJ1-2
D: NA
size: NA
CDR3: CATSRPSNYGYTF
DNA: TGTGCCACCAGCAGACCGTCTAACTATGGCTACACCTTC

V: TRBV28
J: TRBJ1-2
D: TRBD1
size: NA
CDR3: CASSLVDRAVVYGYTF
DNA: TGTGCCAGCAGTTTAGTGGACAGGGCCGTCGTCTATGGCTACACCTTC

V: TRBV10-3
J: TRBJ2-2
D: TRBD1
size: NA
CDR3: CAISETGGTGELFF
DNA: TGTGCCATCAGTGAGACAGGGGGCACCGGGGAGCTGTTTTTT

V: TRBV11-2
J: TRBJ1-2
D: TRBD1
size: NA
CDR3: CASSLSAQGGYGYTF
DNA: TGTGCCAGCAGCTTATCGGCCCAGGGGGGGTATGGCTACACCTTC

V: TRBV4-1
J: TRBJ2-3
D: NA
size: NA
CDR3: CASSQDLTGTYRDTQYF
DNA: TGCGCCAGCAGCCAGGATCTAACTGGGACCTATCGGGATACGCAGTATTTT

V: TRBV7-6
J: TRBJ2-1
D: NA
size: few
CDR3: CASSLGSGRYNEQFF
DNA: TGTGCCAGCAGCTTAGGTTCAGGGAGGTACAATGAGCAGTTCTTC

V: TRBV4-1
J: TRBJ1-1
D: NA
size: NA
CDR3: CASSQAASRLTEAFF
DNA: TGCGCCAGCAGCCAAGCTGCCTCCCGCTTGACTGAAGCTTTCTTT

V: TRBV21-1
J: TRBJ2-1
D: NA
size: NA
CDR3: CASSKVLAGIYNEQFF
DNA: TGTGCCAGCAGCAAAGTATTAGCGGGAATATACAATGAGCAGTTCTTC

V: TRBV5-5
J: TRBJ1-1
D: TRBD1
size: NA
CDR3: CASSLQGYEAFF
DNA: TGTGCCAGCAGCCTACAGGGGTATGAAGCTTTCTTT

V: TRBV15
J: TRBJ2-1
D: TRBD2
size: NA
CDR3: CATSREASGRAYNEQFF
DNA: TGTGCCACCAGCAGAGAGGCTAGCGGGAGGGCCTACAATGAGCAGTTCTTC

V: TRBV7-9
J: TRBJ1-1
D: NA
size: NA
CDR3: CASSPPLNTEAFF
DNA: TGTGCCAGCAGCCCACCTCTGAACACTGAAGCTTTCTTT

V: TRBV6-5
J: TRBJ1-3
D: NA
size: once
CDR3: CASRRDIGGNTIYF
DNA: TGTGCCAGCAGAAGGGACATCGGAGGAAACACCATATATTTT

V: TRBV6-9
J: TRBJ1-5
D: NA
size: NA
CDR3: CASSYPGGNQPQHF
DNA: TGTGCCAGCAGTTATCCAGGGGGCAATCAGCCCCAGCATTTT

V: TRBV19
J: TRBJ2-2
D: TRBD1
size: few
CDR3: CASSGTGANTGELFF
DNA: TGTGCCAGTAGCGGGACAGGGGCGAACACCGGGGAGCTGTTTTTT

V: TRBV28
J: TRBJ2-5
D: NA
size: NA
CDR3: CASSRRDQTQYF
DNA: TGTGCCAGCAGTCGCAGGGACCAGACCCAGTACTTC

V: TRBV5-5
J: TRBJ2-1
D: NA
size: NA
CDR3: CASSYRDYNEQFF
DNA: TGTGCCAGCAGCTATCGAGATTACAATGAGCAGTTCTTC

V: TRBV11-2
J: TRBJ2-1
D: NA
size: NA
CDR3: CASGPLVGGYYNEQFF
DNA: TGTGCCAGCGGACCTCTCGTGGGCGGGTACTACAATGAGCAGTTCTTC

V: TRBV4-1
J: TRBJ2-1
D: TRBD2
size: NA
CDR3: CASSQASGLAGNEQFF
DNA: TGCGCCAGCAGCCAAGCCTCGGGACTAGCGGGCAATGAGCAGTTCTTC

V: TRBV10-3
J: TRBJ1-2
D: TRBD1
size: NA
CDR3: CAISPDRGYNGYTF
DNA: TGTGCCATCAGCCCGGACAGGGGATACAATGGCTACACCTTC

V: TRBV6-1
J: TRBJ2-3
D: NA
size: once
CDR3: CASSELADTQYF
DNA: TGTGCCAGCAGTGAACTTGCAGATACGCAGTATTTT

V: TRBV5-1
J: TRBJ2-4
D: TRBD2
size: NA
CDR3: CASSLGLAGGYGNIQYF
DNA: TGCGCCAGCAGCTTGGGACTAGCGGGAGGTTACGGAAACATTCAGTACTTC

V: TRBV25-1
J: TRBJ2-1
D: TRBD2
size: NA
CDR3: CASRETSGSKNEQFF
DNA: TGTGCCAGCAGGGAGACTAGCGGGAGTAAAAATGAGCAGTTCTTC

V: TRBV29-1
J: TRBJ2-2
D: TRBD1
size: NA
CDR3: CSVGQGATGELFF
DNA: TGCAGCGTTGGACAGGGGGCCACCGGGGAGCTGTTTTTT

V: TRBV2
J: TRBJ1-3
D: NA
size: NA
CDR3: CASGHAGSGNTIYF
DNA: TGTGCCAGCGGGCACGCGGGCTCTGGAAACACCATATATTTT

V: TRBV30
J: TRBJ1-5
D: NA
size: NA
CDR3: CAWRDTRGNQPQHF
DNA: TGTGCCTGGAGGGATACGAGGGGTAATCAGCCCCAGCATTTT

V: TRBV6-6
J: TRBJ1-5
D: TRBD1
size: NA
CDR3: CASSQRQGVNQPQHF
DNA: TGTGCCAGCAGCCAAAGACAGGGTGTGAATCAGCCCCAGCATTTT

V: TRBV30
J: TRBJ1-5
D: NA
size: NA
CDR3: CAWGGTANQPQHF
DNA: TGTGCCTGGGGCGGGACGGCAAATCAGCCCCAGCATTTT

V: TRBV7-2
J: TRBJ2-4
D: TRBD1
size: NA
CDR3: CASSQTGSGIQYF
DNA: TGTGCCAGCAGCCAGACAGGGTCAGGCATTCAGTACTTC

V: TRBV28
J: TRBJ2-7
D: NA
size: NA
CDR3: CASSTPGGRGEQYF
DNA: TGTGCCAGCAGTACTCCTGGCGGTCGTGGGGAGCAGTACTTC

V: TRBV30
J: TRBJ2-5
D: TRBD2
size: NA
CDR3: CAWTSGLQETQYF
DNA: TGTGCCTGGACTAGCGGGTTACAAGAGACCCAGTACTTC

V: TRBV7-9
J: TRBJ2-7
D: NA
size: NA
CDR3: CASSLGTAIYEQYF
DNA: TGTGCCAGCAGCTTAGGGACGGCCATCTACGAGCAGTACTTC

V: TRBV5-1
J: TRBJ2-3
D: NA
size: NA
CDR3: CASSLLGGNGGVDTQYF
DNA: TGCGCCAGCAGCTTGCTGGGCGGGAATGGCGGTGTAGATACGCAGTATTTT

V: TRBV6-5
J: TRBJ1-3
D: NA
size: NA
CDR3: CASSYSWGEPIYF
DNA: TGTGCCAGCAGTTACTCGTGGGGGGAGCCCATATATTTT

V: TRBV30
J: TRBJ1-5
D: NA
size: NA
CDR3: CAWRERGFRNQPQHF
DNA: TGTGCCTGGAGGGAGAGGGGATTCCGCAATCAGCCCCAGCATTTT

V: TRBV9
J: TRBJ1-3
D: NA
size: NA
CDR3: CASSVEGVGNTIYF
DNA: TGTGCCAGCAGCGTAGAAGGAGTAGGAAACACCATATATTTT

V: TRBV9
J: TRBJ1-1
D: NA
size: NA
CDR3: CASSPLGVTPSGDKAFF
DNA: TGTGCCAGCAGCCCCCTGGGGGTGACTCCTTCAGGGGATAAAGCTTTCTTT

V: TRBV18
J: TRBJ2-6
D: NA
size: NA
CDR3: CASSLGPRGPGANVLTF
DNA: TGTGCCAGCTCACTGGGACCCAGGGGACCTGGGGCCAACGTCCTGACTTTC

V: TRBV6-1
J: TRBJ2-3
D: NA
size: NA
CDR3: CASIRGTDTQYF
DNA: TGTGCCAGCATCCGGGGCACAGATACGCAGTATTTT

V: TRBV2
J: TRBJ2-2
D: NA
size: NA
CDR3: CASKEGRVAGELFF
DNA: TGTGCCAGCAAGGAGGGGCGGGTGGCCGGGGAGCTGTTTTTT

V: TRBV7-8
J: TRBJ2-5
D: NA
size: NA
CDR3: CASSLESPREAQYF
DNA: TGTGCCAGCAGCTTAGAGTCCCCCCGCGAGGCCCAGTACTTC

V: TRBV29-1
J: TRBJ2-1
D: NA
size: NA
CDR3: CSVARRLGGREQFF
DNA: TGCAGCGTAGCCCGGCGGTTGGGCGGCAGGGAGCAGTTCTTC

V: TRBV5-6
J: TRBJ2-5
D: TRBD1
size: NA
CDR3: CASSTGQGRLQETQYF
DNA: TGTGCCAGCAGCACGGGACAGGGCCGACTCCAAGAGACCCAGTACTTC

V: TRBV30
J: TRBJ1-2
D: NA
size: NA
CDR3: CAWRGRVEGYTF
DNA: TGTGCCTGGAGGGGACGAGTCGAGGGCTACACCTTC

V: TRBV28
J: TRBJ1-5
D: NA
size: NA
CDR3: CASSPHLVGSNQPQHF
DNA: TGTGCCAGCAGTCCCCACTTAGTTGGTAGCAATCAGCCCCAGCATTTT